This TCR beta chain is drawn from a study of cytomegalovirus exposure and HLA in healthy donors. Study overall: Unique TCRs numbering roughly 85 million, obtained from HLA-typed donors, made up an early data release. Findings and caveats of the study: Presence/absence analyses assumed roughly uniform sequencing depth across donors. Analyzed later, most CMV-associated TCR beta chains appeared HLA-restricted.

Donors counted as nominally healthy when sampled, yet unrecorded immune exposures were likely. The CDR3 length is 16 residues. Germline V gene sequence: CDR1 SGHTA, CDR2 FQGNSA. Germline trimming cut 3 bases from V and 5 bases from J; bases unmatched to any gene: 11. Remarks on this clone: No antigen is known for it.

Researchers ran the PCR with 60 Vbeta and 13 Jbeta primers. TCRdb keeps only in-frame clones here, not all; method: immunoSEQ multiplex PCR. The sample comprises 150,000 or so clones, approximately 73% of which are singletons, and more than 9% rests with the top ten. V gene TRBV7-2 combines with J gene TRBJ2-5; 8 nucleotides line up with TRBD2. The clonotype comes from a young man in good health and CMV-seropositive. The sample consisted of PBMCs. This CDR3 reads CASSFSGTSNRETQYF. In nucleotides, the CDR3 is TGTGCCAGCAGCTTTTCCGGGACTAGTAATAGGGAGACCCAGTACTTC.